This entry describes one T cell receptor beta chain. The data are from a study of blood T cell repertoires in COVID-19. The CDR3 runs 16 residues. Germline values: CDR1 MNHEY, CDR2 SMNVEV (reference sequence). Trimming stripped 5 bases from V and 0 bases from J, with 14 bases between. TCRdb's copy holds only in-frame clones and misses some; the assay was immunoSEQ multiplex PCR. Here the sample spans around 470,000 clones, around 90% being singletons. Enrolled through a virtual design, the participants were between roughly 18 and 95 years of age and came from about two dozen US areas. The sample consisted of PBMCs or T cells enriched from blood (not recorded which). The TCR sequence derives from a man aged 18 to 29 who had recovered from COVID-19. J is TRBJ2-1 and V is TRBV27; D possibly corresponds to TRBD2 (5 bases). The CDR3 nucleotides are TGTGCCAGCAGTCCCCGGCCGGGGAGCTCCTACAATGAGCAGTTCTTC. Protein: CASSPRPGSSYNEQFF.